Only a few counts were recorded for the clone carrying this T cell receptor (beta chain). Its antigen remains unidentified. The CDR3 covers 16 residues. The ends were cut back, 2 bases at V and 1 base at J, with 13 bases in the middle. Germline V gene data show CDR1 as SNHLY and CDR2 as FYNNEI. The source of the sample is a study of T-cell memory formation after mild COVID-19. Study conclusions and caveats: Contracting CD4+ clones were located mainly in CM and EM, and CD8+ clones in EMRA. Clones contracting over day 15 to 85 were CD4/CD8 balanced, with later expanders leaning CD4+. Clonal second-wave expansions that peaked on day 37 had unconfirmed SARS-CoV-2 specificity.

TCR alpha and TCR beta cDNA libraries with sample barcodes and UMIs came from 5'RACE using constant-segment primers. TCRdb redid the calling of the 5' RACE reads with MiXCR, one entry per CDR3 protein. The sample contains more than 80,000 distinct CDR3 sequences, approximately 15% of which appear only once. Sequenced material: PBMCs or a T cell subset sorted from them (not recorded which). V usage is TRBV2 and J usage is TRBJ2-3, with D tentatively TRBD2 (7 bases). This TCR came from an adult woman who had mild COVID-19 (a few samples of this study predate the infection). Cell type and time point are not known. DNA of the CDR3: TGTGCCAGCAGTGAATTGGGGGGGGGCGGCACAGATACGCAGTATTTT. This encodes CASSELGGGGTDTQYF.